Shown below are 25 T cell receptor beta chains from a single sample sequenced in a study of blood T cell repertoires in COVID-19. TCRdb's copy holds only in-frame clones and misses some; the assay was immunoSEQ multiplex PCR. The profile shows fewer than 400,000 clones, around 87% of them singletons. Sequencing input: peripheral blood. The receptor source for this set is a human donor in a cohort sampled during active COVID-19.

V and J are TRBV4-1 and TRBJ2-6; no definite D call. Germline CDR1 and CDR2: MGHRA and YSYEKL. Trimming stripped 0 bases from V and 0 bases from J, with 3 bases between. The CDR3 covers 15 residues. Here the CDR3 DNA reads TGCGCCAGCAGCCAAGATAGCTCTGGGGCCAACGTCCTGACTTTC. Translating gives CASSQDSSGANVLTF.

V is TRBV4-1 and J is TRBJ2-7; the match to TRBD1 covers 8 bases. This CDR3 is built from 14 residues. V trimming: 0 bases; J trimming: 5 bases; junction bases outside the gene matches: 3. Germline loops: CDR1 MGHRA, CDR2 YSYEKL. CDR3 nucleotide sequence: TGCGCCAGCAGCCAAGACGGGACAGGAAACGAGCAGTACTTC. Protein sequence: CASSQDGTGNEQYF.

The genes are TRBV7-2 and TRBJ1-2, with TRBD1 matching 7 bases. CDR3 length: 14 amino acids. CDR1 and CDR2 (germline): SGHTA, FQGNSA. The V segment lost 3 bases and the J segment 8 bases; nucleotides outside the gene matches: 9. This CDR3 is CASSFYGQARGYTF. In nucleotides, the CDR3 is TGTGCCAGCAGCTTTTACGGACAGGCACGGGGCTACACCTTC. Variable domain in full (rest from reference TRBV7-2 and TRBJ1-2): GAGVSQSPSNKVTEKGKDVELRCDPISGHTALYWYRQSLGQGLEFLIYFQGNSAPDKSGLPSDRFSAERTGGSVSTLTIQRTQQEDSAVYLCASSFYGQARGYTFGSGTRLTVV.

The rearrangement joins TRBV28 to TRBJ1-6; 10 bases agree with TRBD1. The V segment lost 5 bases and the J segment 7 bases; nucleotides outside the gene matches: 8. The CDR3 extends over 16 amino acids. In germline, CDR1 is MDHEN, CDR2 SYDVKM. The CDR3 region has the DNA TGTGCCAGCAGTGTATACGGACAGGGGGTCAATTCACCCCTCCACTTT. This encodes CASSVYGQGVNSPLHF.

The chain uses TRBV9 and TRBJ1-4; D is uncertain. The CDR3 has 14 residues. V dropped 0 bases and J dropped 10 bases, with 13 bases sitting between them. Looked up from germline, CDR1 is SGDLS and CDR2 is YYNGEE. CDR3 amino acids: CASSVGPPSGKLFF. CDR3 nucleotides: TGTGCCAGCAGCGTAGGACCCCCGAGCGGAAAACTGTTTTTT.

The V call is TRBV11-2, the J call TRBJ1-4; tentatively, D is TRBD1 (5 bases). Trimming shortened V by 0 bases and J by 10 bases, and 12 bases separated the two germline ends. Germline V lookup: CDR1 SGHAT, CDR2 FQNNGV. The CDR3 has 14 residues. The CDR3: CASSLEAGNGKLFF. The CDR3 DNA sequence: TGTGCCAGCAGCTTAGAGGCAGGGAACGGAAAACTGTTTTTT.

V gene TRBV18 combines with J gene TRBJ1-2, with 7 positions matching TRBD1. This CDR3 spans 18 amino acids. V dropped 8 bases and J dropped 6; count of bases not matched to a gene: 24. Germline assignment: CDR1 KGHSH and CDR2 LQKENI. CDR3 sequence: CASGTANNYGWAGDGYTF. The CDR3 DNA follows: TGTGCCAGCGGGACAGCAAATAACTATGGCTGGGCCGGAGATGGCTACACCTTC.

The CDR3 sequence is CASSLTGTYNEQFF. In DNA form, the CDR3 reads TGCGCCAGCAGCTTGACAGGGACCTACAATGAGCAGTTCTTC. This chain uses TRBV5-1 with TRBJ2-1, with D perhaps TRBD1 (6 bases). V lost 1 base and J 2 bases, leaving 7 bases between the germline ends. The CDR3 runs 14 residues. CDR1 is SGHRS and CDR2 is YFSETQ in the germline V gene.

Here the CDR3 reads CASSLVFGRGHGYTF. As DNA, the CDR3 is TGTGCCAGCAGCTTAGTATTCGGCAGGGGGCATGGCTACACCTTC. The rearrangement uses TRBV7-8 and TRBJ1-2; 8 bases line up with TRBD1. Germline V gene sequence: CDR1 SGHVS, CDR2 FQNEAQ. The CDR3 covers 15 residues. Trimming took 1 base from V and 6 from J; bases not matched to a gene: 7.

The CDR3 here is CASSPRTGGLDTQYF. DNA of the CDR3: TGTGCCAGCAGCCCCCGGACAGGGGGCTTAGATACGCAGTATTTT. V is TRBV27 and J is TRBJ2-3, with 11 positions matching TRBD1. The J segment lost 5 bases and the V segment lost 6 bases, leaving 7 bases of the junction unmatched. Germline CDR1 is MNHEY and CDR2 is SMNVEV (reference sequence). The CDR3 covers 15 residues.

The V gene is TRBV24-1, the J gene TRBJ2-1, with 7 bases fitting TRBD1. V lost 3 bases and J lost 5; bases outside the gene matches: 3. The CDR3 consists of 14 residues. Germline V gene sequence: CDR1 KGHDR, CDR2 SFDVKD. CDR3 sequence: CATSDTGTDNEQFF. The CDR3 nucleotides read TGTGCCACCAGTGATACCGGGACAGACAATGAGCAGTTCTTC.

The V gene is TRBV28, the J gene TRBJ2-6; no clear D gene. With 6 bases removed from V and 1 base from J, the gap between germline ends came to 7 bases. This CDR3 is built from 14 residues. Germline V gene lookup returns CDR1 MDHEN and CDR2 SYDVKM. In nucleotides, the CDR3 is TGTGCCAGCAGCCCTCGGTCTGGGGCCAACGTCCTGACTTTC. As protein: CASSPRSGANVLTF.

This rearrangement joins TRBV5-1 to TRBJ2-1; D remains unclear. V dropped 0 bases and J dropped 2 bases, with 9 bases sitting between them. Germline V gene sequence: CDR1 SGHRS, CDR2 YFSETQ. The CDR3 length is 15 residues. The CDR3 DNA is TGCGCCAGCAGCTTGGGAGGTTTTGCCTACAATGAGCAGTTCTTC. It codes for CASSLGGFAYNEQFF.

This chain connects TRBV25-1 to TRBJ2-7, with D perhaps matching TRBD1 (6 bases). Per the germline V gene, CDR1 is MGHDK and CDR2 is SYGVNS. CDR3 length: 14 amino acids. The V end was cut by 5 bases, the J end by 2 bases, with 13 bases between. CDR3 nucleotides: TGTGCCAGCAGTAACGACACAGGGACCTACGAGCAGTACTTC. It translates to CASSNDTGTYEQYF.

The chain couples TRBV20-1 to TRBJ2-7; 12 bases line up with TRBD2. V gave up 3 bases and J gave up 3 bases; unmatched junction bases: 9. This CDR3 is built from 16 residues. Germline lookup yields CDR1 DFQATT and CDR2 SNEGSKA (reference sequence). The DNA of the CDR3 is TGCAGTGCTAGTACACGGCTAGCGGGGGGGATCTACGAGCAGTACTTC. This codes for CSASTRLAGGIYEQYF.

The chain is built from TRBV18 and TRBJ1-2; 7 nucleotides line up with TRBD1. Looked up from germline, CDR1 is KGHSH and CDR2 is LQKENI. V lost 4 bases and J lost 5; bases outside the gene matches: 7. The CDR3 spans 14 residues. The CDR3: CASSQQTGPYGYTF. In nucleotides, the CDR3 is TGTGCCAGCTCACAACAGACAGGGCCGTATGGCTACACCTTC.

This rearrangement joins TRBV10-2 to TRBJ2-7; 7 bases line up with TRBD1. J gave up 3 bases and V 8 bases, and 10 bases lay outside the gene matches. The CDR3 runs to 14 residues. CDR1 is WSHSY, CDR2 SAAADI, per germline. The CDR3 DNA is TGCGCCAGCGCACCCTCGGGACAGAGCTACGAGCAGTACTTC. Its translation is CASAPSGQSYEQYF.

The chain has TRBV4-1 and TRBJ2-2; 11 bases map to TRBD2. Germline lookup yields CDR1 MGHRA and CDR2 YSYEKL. V lost 4 bases to trimming and J lost 8 bases; unmatched junction nucleotides: 3. There are 14 residues in the CDR3. CDR3 in DNA: TGCGCCAGCAGCCCTAGCGGGAGGTGGGGGGAGCTGTTTTTT. It codes for CASSPSGRWGELFF.

The rearrangement joins TRBV9 to TRBJ1-6; TRBD1 might be the D (5 bases). This CDR3 has 16 amino acids. Between the trimmed V and J ends, which lost 4 bases and 8 bases, there was a span of 19 bases. CDR1 is SGDLS, CDR2 YYNGEE, per germline. DNA of the CDR3: TGTGCCAGCAGCCCCAGTATCCGTCTAGGGGATTCACCCCTCCACTTT. This sequence encodes CASSPSIRLGDSPLHF.

The chain links TRBV19 to TRBJ2-7; a weak D match, TRBD2 (6 bases). V was trimmed by 3 bases and J by 6 bases, leaving 12 bases between them. The CDR3 contains 13 residues. CDR1 is LNHDA, CDR2 SQIVND, per germline (reference sequence). CDR3 amino acids: CASSMGGDGEQYF. DNA for the CDR3: TGTGCCAGTAGTATGGGCGGGGACGGCGAGCAGTACTTC.

The gene calls are TRBV7-3 and TRBJ2-5; 10 nucleotides match TRBD2. The CDR3 is made up of 14 amino acids. Germline trimming cut 5 bases from V and 1 base from J; bases unmatched to any gene: 1. In germline, CDR1 is SGHTA, CDR2 FQGTGA. CDR3 sequence (DNA): TGTGCCAGCAGCCCTAGCGGGGGCCAAGAGACCCAGTACTTC. Translating it yields CASSPSGGQETQYF.

The chain recombines TRBV6-5 with TRBJ1-5; TRBD1 aligns across 8 bases. The CDR3 extends over 16 amino acids. The germline gives CDR1 MNHEY, CDR2 SVGAGI. V shed 4 bases and J 7 bases; nucleotides not matched to a gene: 12. The CDR3 protein is CASSSAGQGWGQPQHF. The CDR3 DNA reads as TGTGCCAGCAGTTCAGCAGGACAGGGCTGGGGGCAGCCCCAGCATTTT.

The V call is TRBV9, the J call TRBJ2-3, with 7 bases aligning to TRBD2. The CDR3 runs 15 residues. V lost 0 bases to trimming and J lost 5 bases; unmatched junction nucleotides: 6. Germline CDR1 and CDR2: SGDLS and YYNGEE. The CDR3 sequence is CASSVGAGVVDTQYF. For the CDR3, the DNA is TGTGCCAGCAGCGTAGGGGCGGGAGTTGTAGATACGCAGTATTTT.

The chain couples TRBV5-1 to TRBJ2-7; 9 bases are a match to TRBD2. The CDR3 spans 14 residues. Germline CDR1 and CDR2: SGHRS and YFSETQ. V lost 4 bases, J lost 6 bases, and 8 bases stayed unmatched. The CDR3 nucleotides are TGCGCCAGCAGCCCTGACGCGGGAGGGATCGAGCAGTACTTC. This translates into CASSPDAGGIEQYF.

The chain couples TRBV5-1 to TRBJ2-7, with D maybe TRBD1 (6 bases). Trimming removed 4 bases from V and 0 bases from J, with 11 bases in between. Germline V gene sequence: CDR1 SGHRS, CDR2 YFSETQ. The CDR3 covers 14 residues. The CDR3 sequence: CASSLDSSSYEQYF. The CDR3 DNA reads TGCGCCAGCAGCCTGGACAGCAGCTCCTACGAGCAGTACTTC. The full variable domain, in which reference TRBV5-1 and TRBJ2-7 provide the parts outside the CDR3, is KAGVTQTPRYLIKTRGQQVTLSCSPISGHRSVSWYQQTPGQGLQFLFEYFSETQRNKGNFPGRFSGRQFSNSRSEMNVSTLELGDSALYLCASSLDSSSYEQYFGPGTRLTVT.